This TCR beta chain was found in a study of radiotherapy plus CTLA-4 blockade in lung cancer. Study information: Objective responses occurred in about a sixth of patients; around 30% had disease control. Overall study results and limits: Increased serum interferon-beta after radiation also reportedly predicted response strongly. In blood, tumor-derived TCR clones expanded after radiotherapy plus ipilimumab.

The study treated chemo-refractory metastatic non-small-cell lung cancer patients with focal radiation plus ipilimumab CTLA-4 blockade. Turning to this clone: What it recognizes is unknown.

The CDR3 is made up of 15 amino acids. CDR1 SGDLS and CDR2 YYNGEE come from the germline V gene. Trimming pared 0 bases from V and 9 bases from J, leaving 16 bases between. Method: immunoSEQ multiplex PCR; TCRdb's copy keeps in-frame clones and lacks some. The sample comprises around 110,000 clones, about nine tenths of which are singletons, and 6.9% rests with the top ten. V and J are TRBV9 and TRBJ2-1; no firm D call. This sequence originates from a human donor with non-small cell lung cancer that progressed on radiotherapy plus ipilimumab. This specimen was peripheral blood, taken from a patient treated with radiotherapy plus ipilimumab. CDR3 sequence (DNA): TGTGCCAGCAGCGTAGAAGGGCTAGATCGTGGTGAGCAGTTCTTC. As protein: CASSVEGLDRGEQFF.